Here is one TCR beta chain with its context. Its target is not known. The record originates from a study of OX40 agonist ivuxolimab in advanced cancers. Notes on the study in general: Partial responders at 0.1-3.0 mg/kg showed near-lowest clonal expansion.

The protocol was immunoSEQ multiplex PCR, while the TCRdb copy is restricted to in-frame clones and leaves out a portion. Of 20,000 or so clones in the sample, 70% to 90% were seen once. The CDR3 loop spans 14 amino acids. From germline, CDR1 is MDHEN and CDR2 SYDVKM. This rearrangement joins TRBV28 to TRBJ2-5; unclear D gene. The assigned J gene may be wrong: the sequence end matches TRBJ2-7 better. Sequencing was performed on CD4+ or CD8+ T cells sorted from blood, taken in a trial of the OX40 agonist ivuxolimab. The receptor comes from an adult with an advanced solid tumor such as melanoma, head and neck, liver or kidney cancer. The CDR3: CASSLVPVSYEQYF. In nucleotides, the CDR3 is TGTGCCAGCAGTTTAGTCCCCGTTTCTTACGAGCAGTACTTC.